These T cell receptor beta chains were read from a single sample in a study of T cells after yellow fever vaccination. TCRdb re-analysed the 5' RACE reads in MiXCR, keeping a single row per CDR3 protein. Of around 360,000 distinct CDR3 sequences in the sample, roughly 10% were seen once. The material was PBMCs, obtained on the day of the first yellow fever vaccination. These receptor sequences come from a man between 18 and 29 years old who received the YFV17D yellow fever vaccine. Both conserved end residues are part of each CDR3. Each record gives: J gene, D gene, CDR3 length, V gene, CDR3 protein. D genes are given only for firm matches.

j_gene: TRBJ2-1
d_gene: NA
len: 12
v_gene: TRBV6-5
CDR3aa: CASSYGPHEQFF

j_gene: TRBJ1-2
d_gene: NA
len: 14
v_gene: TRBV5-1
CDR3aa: CASSWGARIDGYTF

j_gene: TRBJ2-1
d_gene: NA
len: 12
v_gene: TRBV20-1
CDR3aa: CSAGRGANEQFF

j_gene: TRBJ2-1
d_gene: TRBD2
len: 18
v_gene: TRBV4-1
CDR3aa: CASSGGLAGGNPYNEQFF

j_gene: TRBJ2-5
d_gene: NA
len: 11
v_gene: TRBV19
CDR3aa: CATGVGETQYF

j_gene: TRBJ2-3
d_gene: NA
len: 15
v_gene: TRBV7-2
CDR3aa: CASSHSRGYTDTQYF

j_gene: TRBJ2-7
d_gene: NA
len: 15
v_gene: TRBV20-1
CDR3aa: CSARDVGQGGLEQYF

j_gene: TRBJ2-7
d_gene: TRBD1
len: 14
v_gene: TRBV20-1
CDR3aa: CSARDRDRGVEQYF

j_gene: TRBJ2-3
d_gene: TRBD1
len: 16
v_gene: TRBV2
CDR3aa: CASRNPDRVGADTQYF

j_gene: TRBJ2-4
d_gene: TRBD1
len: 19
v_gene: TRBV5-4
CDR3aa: CASSLAAYRDRGKSETQYF